This TCR beta chain was sequenced for a study of blood T cell repertoires in COVID-19. Study information: Collection of acute and convalescent COVID-19 samples took place in the United States, Italy and Spain. PBMCs, B-cell-depleted T cells, or T cells provided the cDNA or gDNA that made up the material.

Authors' analysis steps: From reference gene primer amplification, estimates of nucleated cell counts were derived. The protocol was immunoSEQ multiplex PCR, while the TCRdb copy is restricted to in-frame clones and leaves out a portion. V, J and clone size derive from that table, while D and trimming were established from the DNA sequence. The sample comprises fewer than 500,000 clones, around 90% of which are singletons, and 0.7% to 0.85% rests with the top ten. This CDR3 region has 15 residues. V gave up 3 bases and J gave up 8 bases; unmatched junction bases: 8. CDR1 and CDR2 (germline): LNHDA, SQIVND (reference sequence). Seattle researchers signed up patients amid active infection and tracked them longitudinally.

Sequenced input: peripheral blood. The V gene is TRBV19, the J gene TRBJ1-1; TRBD1 matches 11 bases. This TCR was sampled from a man between 18 and 35 years old with COVID-19, enrolled during active disease. CDR3 protein: CASSIRTGGLLEAFF. The CDR3 nucleotides are TGTGCCAGTAGTATCCGGACAGGGGGCTTACTCGAAGCTTTCTTT. Variable domain in full (rest from reference TRBV19 and TRBJ1-1): DGGITQSPKYLFRKEGQNVTLSCEQNLNHDAMYWYRQDPGQGLRLIYYSQIVNDFQKGDIAEGYSVSREKKESFPLTVTSAQKNPTAFYLCASSIRTGGLLEAFFGQGTRLTVV.